This passage covers 29 T cell receptor beta chains from one sample sequenced in a study of T-cell reconstitution after alpha-beta-depleted transplantation in children. For TCRbeta, the library was prepared with unique molecular identifiers. TCRdb re-analysed the PCR reads in MiXCR, keeping a single row per CDR3 protein. The repertoire holds about 640,000 distinct CDR3 sequences, with 16% as singletons. The sample here was PBMCs from the stem cell graft donor, taken from the stem cell graft. Every receptor here comes from a human donor who donated a stem cell graft to a child with acute myeloid leukemia.

The CDR3 sequence: CASSSSGVAKNIQYF. DNA for the CDR3: TGTGCCAGCTCCTCTTCAGGGGTAGCCAAAAACATTCAGTACTTC. The genes are TRBV12-3 or TRBV12-4 and TRBJ2-4; weak D call: TRBD1 (6 bases). The CDR3 is 15 amino acids. Trimming removed 8 bases at V and 0 bases at J, with 14 bases between.

This chain links TRBV30 with TRBJ2-3; no clear D. The germline V gene has CDR1 GTSNPN and CDR2 SVGIG (reference sequence). The V and J ends lost 5 bases and 0 bases respectively, with 9 bases between them. This CDR3 spans 13 amino acids. This chain's CDR3 is CAWCRQSTDTQYF. The CDR3 DNA follows: TGTGCCTGGTGTAGACAAAGCACAGATACGCAGTATTTT.

This clonotype was picked up many times. DNA of the CDR3: TGTGCCAGCAGCTTAGGGTCCAACTATAATTCACCCCTCCACTTT. Its translation: CASSLGSNYNSPLHF. This chain connects TRBV7-2 to TRBJ1-6; D gene ambiguous. Trimming cost V 1 base and J 3 bases, with 7 bases left between them. This CDR3 spans 15 amino acids. Germline CDR1 and CDR2: SGHTA and FQGNSA.

Ten or more counts support this clonotype. The chain combines TRBV20-1 with TRBJ1-5, with D possibly matching TRBD1 (5 bases). The CDR3 extends over 15 amino acids. The V and J ends lost 3 bases and 7 bases respectively, with 19 bases between them. Per germline, CDR1 DFQATT and CDR2 SNEGSKA (reference sequence). This chain's CDR3 is CSASVGGGAGQPQHF. CDR3 nucleotide sequence: TGCAGTGCTAGCGTGGGGGGAGGGGCAGGGCAGCCCCAGCATTTT.

This clonotype has just a few counts. V usage is TRBV5-1 and J usage is TRBJ1-1; 8 positions match TRBD1. Trimming removed 0 bases from V and 0 bases from J; junction bases left unmatched: 13. Germline V gene data show CDR1 as SGHRS and CDR2 as YFSETQ. The CDR3 loop spans 19 amino acids. CDR3 DNA: TGCGCCAGCAGCTTGGGGGGACACACGGACAGGGCACTGAACACTGAAGCTTTCTTT. It encodes CASSLGGHTDRALNTEAFF.

The gene calls are TRBV6-5 and TRBJ1-2, with 8 bases lining up with TRBD1. V shed 2 bases, J shed 8 bases, and the junction held 16 bases outside the gene matches. CDR3 size: 17 residues. Germline V gene data show CDR1 as MNHEY and CDR2 as SVGAGI. CDR3: CASSYQVGQGTTRGYTF. DNA of the CDR3: TGTGCCAGCAGTTACCAGGTTGGACAGGGAACGACGCGGGGCTACACCTTC.

This clonotype occurred many times. The rearrangement uses TRBV20-1 and TRBJ2-1; the D gene is possibly TRBD2 (5 bases). The CDR3 contains 13 residues. Trimming left V 3 bases short and J 0 bases short, with 6 bases between. Germline-derived CDR1 and CDR2 are DFQATT and SNEGSKA (reference sequence). The chain's CDR3 is CSASRDSYNEQFF. The CDR3 nucleotides read TGCAGTGCTAGCCGGGACTCCTACAATGAGCAGTTCTTC.

This clonotype showed up many times. This chain joins TRBV5-6 and TRBJ1-2, with TRBD1 as a possible D gene (5 bases). There are 14 residues in the CDR3. The V end lost 2 bases, the J end lost 0 bases, and 8 bases lay between the germline ends. Germline lookup yields CDR1 SGHDT and CDR2 YYEEEE. CDR3 protein: CASSFAGTNYGYTF. In DNA, the CDR3 is TGTGCCAGCAGCTTCGCAGGGACTAACTATGGCTACACCTTC.

The chain employs TRBV21-1 and TRBJ2-7; TRBD1, the table's D call, lacks a check against the DNA. TRBV21-1 is marked as a pseudogene. CDR3 size: 19 residues. DNA for the CDR3: TGTGCCAGCAGCAATAACAAGGACTCGGGACATGCCTTTTCCTACGAGCAGTACTTC. Encoded protein: CASSNNKDSGHAFSYEQYF.

J is TRBJ1-1 and V is TRBV7-9, with D uncertain. Germline loops: CDR1 SEHNR, CDR2 FQNEAQ (reference sequence). This CDR3 spans 15 amino acids. Trimming removed 2 bases at V and 1 base at J, with 11 bases between. This chain's CDR3 is CASSLLRTGNTEAFF. The CDR3 coding sequence is TGTGCCAGCAGCTTACTGAGGACGGGGAACACTGAAGCTTTCTTT. The whole variable domain, filled in from reference TRBV7-9 and TRBJ1-1, reads DTGVSQNPRHKITKRGQNVTFRCDPISEHNRLYWYRQTLGQGPEFLTYFQNEAQLEKSRLLSDRFSAERPKGSFSTLEIQRTEQGDSAMYLCASSLLRTGNTEAFFGQGTRLTVV.

The sample holds many counts of this clonotype. The genes are TRBV29-1 and TRBJ2-5; TRBD1 agrees at 9 bases. Germline V gene sequence: CDR1 SQVTM, CDR2 ANQGSEA. V lost 7 bases and J lost 5; bases outside the gene matches: 8. This CDR3 has 13 amino acids. The CDR3 is CSGRDRVLETQYF. For the CDR3, the DNA is TGCAGCGGCCGGGACAGGGTTCTTGAGACCCAGTACTTC.

This clonotype was seen many times. The chain carries TRBV11-2 and TRBJ2-1; TRBD2 might be the D (7 bases). The germline V gene encodes CDR1 SGHAT and CDR2 FQNNGV. Trimming stripped 2 bases from V and 3 bases from J, with 14 bases between. CDR3 size: 16 residues. The CDR3 DNA sequence: TGTGCCAGCAGCTTAAGGGGGAGCGGGAACTACAATGAGCAGTTCTTC. Its protein is CASSLRGSGNYNEQFF.

The table lists this clonotype with a few counts. This sequence joins TRBV5-1 and TRBJ1-6; maybe TRBD1 (6 bases). V lost 0 bases to trimming and J lost 5 bases, with 15 bases between them. The CDR3 loop spans 17 amino acids. Germline V CDR1 and CDR2: SGHRS, YFSETQ. The DNA for the CDR3 is TGCGCCAGCAGCTTGGCCGTGGGGGGCTTCCATAATTCACCCCTCCACTTT. Protein product: CASSLAVGGFHNSPLHF.

This clonotype was counted a few times. The chain uses TRBV5-1 and TRBJ1-6; 9 bases are shared with TRBD1. The V and J ends lost 5 bases and 6 bases, in that order; junction bases with no gene match: 3. The CDR3 covers 14 residues. Per the germline V gene, CDR1 is SGHRS and CDR2 is YFSETQ. CDR3 in amino acids: CASRRDRANSPLHF. In DNA form, the CDR3 reads TGCGCCAGCAGACGGGACAGGGCTAATTCACCCCTCCACTTT.

This clonotype was seen at least ten times. The gene calls are TRBV5-5 and TRBJ2-2; 10 nucleotides match TRBD1. Germline values: CDR1 SGHKS, CDR2 YYEKEE (reference sequence). CDR3 size: 16 residues. The junction had 11 bases not matched to a gene; V was cut back by 6 bases and J by 6 bases. CDR3 loop: CASTPRQGAVAGELFF. DNA for the CDR3: TGTGCCAGCACCCCTCGACAGGGGGCGGTTGCCGGGGAGCTGTTTTTT.

This sequence joins TRBV5-1 and TRBJ1-2, with D perhaps matching TRBD1 (5 bases). Per germline, CDR1 SGHRS and CDR2 YFSETQ. Trimming shortened V by 2 bases and J by 5 bases, and 16 bases separated the two germline ends. The CDR3 covers 15 residues. CDR3 sequence: CASSFGAREPYGYTF. The CDR3 DNA is TGCGCCAGCAGCTTTGGGGCCCGGGAACCTTATGGCTACACCTTC.

This clonotype was recorded at least ten times. The gene calls are TRBV20-1 and TRBJ2-1; 11 nucleotides line up with TRBD2. With V trimmed by 5 bases and J by 2 bases, 11 bases remained unmatched. Germline CDR1 is DFQATT and CDR2 is SNEGSKA (reference sequence). This CDR3 has 17 residues. Written as DNA, the CDR3 is TGCAGTGCTTTACTTTTTAGCGGGGGGGAGACCTACAATGAGCAGTTCTTC. This translates into CSALLFSGGETYNEQFF.

This clonotype came up many times. The V call is TRBV27, the J call TRBJ2-1, with 8 bases matching TRBD1. V dropped 5 bases and J dropped 4; count of bases not matched to a gene: 7. CDR1 and CDR2 from the germline V gene are MNHEY and SMNVEV (reference sequence). This CDR3 region has 15 residues. The DNA of the CDR3 is TGTGCCAGCAGTCTGATGCAGGGGGCTTACAATGAGCAGTTCTTC. Its translation: CASSLMQGAYNEQFF.

The gene calls are TRBV29-1 and TRBJ2-2; 8 positions match TRBD1. Germline V CDR1 and CDR2: SQVTM, ANQGSEA. Unmatched junction bases numbered 5, after V lost 8 bases and J lost 0 bases. The CDR3 consists of 14 residues. DNA of the CDR3: TGCAGCATCCGGACAGGGTCGAACACCGGGGAGCTGTTTTTT. This gives the protein CSIRTGSNTGELFF.

This clonotype appeared a few times. This chain uses TRBV13 with TRBJ2-2; D is undetermined. Trimming removed 5 bases at V and 4 bases at J, with 11 bases between. The CDR3 spans 14 residues. The germline V gene has CDR1 PRHDT and CDR2 FYEKMQ (reference sequence). DNA for the CDR3: TGTGCCAGCAGCAACGCGGATCTCACCGGGGAGCTGTTTTTT. Translation: CASSNADLTGELFF.

In regard to this clonotype: A much larger clone is a single base away; this may be a read error. The chain is built from TRBV5-1 and TRBJ2-1, with 10 bases that match TRBD1. Germline-derived CDR1 and CDR2 are SGHRS and YFSETQ. The CDR3 has 14 residues. V lost 8 bases and J lost 6; bases outside the gene matches: 8. CDR3 DNA sequence: TGCGCCAGGAGCCAGGGACAGGGGTTCAATGAGCAGTTCTTC. It specifies CARSQGQGFNEQFF.

The chain employs TRBV20-1 and TRBJ2-2, with 7 bases aligning to TRBD1. The germline CDR1 and CDR2 sequences are DFQATT and SNEGSKA (reference sequence). The CDR3 totals 14 residues. The J segment lost 1 base and the V segment lost 7 bases, leaving 6 bases of the junction unmatched. CDR3 bases: TGCAGTGGGGCCGGGACAGAGAACACCGGGGAGCTGTTTTTT. This codes for CSGAGTENTGELFF.

This clonotype appeared many times. The chain couples TRBV29-1 to TRBJ1-1; D not certain. This CDR3 comprises 16 residues. V was clipped by 7 bases and J by 1 base, with 22 bases between them. From germline, CDR1 is SQVTM and CDR2 ANQGSEA. The CDR3 loop is CSARLVVARGNTEAFF. CDR3 DNA sequence: TGCAGCGCCCGATTGGTAGTAGCCAGAGGGAACACTGAAGCTTTCTTT.

This clonotype was detected only a few times. The chain couples TRBV2 to TRBJ1-2; no clear D. The germline V gene encodes CDR1 SNHLY and CDR2 FYNNEI. Trimming stripped 5 bases from V and 2 bases from J, with 6 bases between. The CDR3 is 12 residues long. CDR3 loop: CASSWVNYGYTF. In nucleotides, the CDR3 is TGTGCCAGCAGTTGGGTGAACTATGGCTACACCTTC. Combining the CDR3 with reference TRBV2 and TRBJ1-2 gives the whole variable domain EPEVTQTPSHQVTQMGQEVILRCVPISNHLYFYWYRQILGQKVEFLVSFYNNEISEKSEIFDDQFSVERPDGSNFTLKIRSTKLEDSAMYFCASSWVNYGYTFGSGTRLTVV.

This clonotype was seen ten or more times. V and J are TRBV20-1 and TRBJ1-2, with 9 nucleotides matching TRBD1. This CDR3 comprises 15 residues. J gave up 4 bases and V 0 bases, and 6 bases lay outside the gene matches. Germline V lookup: CDR1 DFQATT, CDR2 SNEGSKA (reference sequence). The CDR3 sequence: CSAREGQGRIYGYTF. CDR3 DNA sequence: TGCAGTGCTAGAGAGGGACAGGGTCGGATCTATGGCTACACCTTC.

The sample holds a few counts of this clonotype. CDR3 residues: CASRSGLFSSYEQYV. The CDR3 DNA is TGTGCCAGCAGGTCGGGACTCTTTAGCTCCTACGAGCAGTACGTC. The chain recombines TRBV28 with TRBJ2-7; weak D call: TRBD2 (6 bases). This CDR3 contains 15 residues. The V and J ends lost 6 bases and 0 bases respectively, with 15 bases between them. CDR1 is MDHEN and CDR2 is SYDVKM in the germline V gene.

This clonotype showed up just a few times. The chain recombines TRBV7-6 with TRBJ1-1, with D possibly TRBD1 on 5 matching bases. There are 15 residues in the CDR3. V lost 1 base, J lost 6 bases, and 15 bases lay in between. CDR1 and CDR2 from the germline V gene are SGHVS and FNYEAQ. The CDR3 region has the DNA TGTGCCAGCAGCTTAGTAAGGGCGGGGGACGCTGAAGCTTTCTTT. Its protein product is CASSLVRAGDAEAFF.

This chain connects TRBV12-5 to TRBJ2-2, with 7 positions matching TRBD1. From germline, CDR1 is LGHNT and CDR2 FRNRAP. The CDR3 is 16 residues long. V was clipped by 9 bases and J by 0 bases; unmatched bases: 10. CDR3 coding DNA: TGTGCTAGCGAAGAAGCCGGGACAGCGAACACCGGGGAGCTGTTTTTT. It codes for CASEEAGTANTGELFF.

Comment on this clonotype: Its ends do not fully match the called genes, so a read error is possible. This chain joins TRBV7-9 and TRBJ1-1, with a tentative D call TRBD1 (6 bases). CDR1 SEHNR and CDR2 FQNEAQ come from the germline V gene (reference sequence). The CDR3 consists of 14 residues. The CDR3 bases are TGTGCCAGCCGCTTAGTGGACAGGAACACTGAAGCTTTCTTT. Its translation: CASRLVDRNTEAFF.